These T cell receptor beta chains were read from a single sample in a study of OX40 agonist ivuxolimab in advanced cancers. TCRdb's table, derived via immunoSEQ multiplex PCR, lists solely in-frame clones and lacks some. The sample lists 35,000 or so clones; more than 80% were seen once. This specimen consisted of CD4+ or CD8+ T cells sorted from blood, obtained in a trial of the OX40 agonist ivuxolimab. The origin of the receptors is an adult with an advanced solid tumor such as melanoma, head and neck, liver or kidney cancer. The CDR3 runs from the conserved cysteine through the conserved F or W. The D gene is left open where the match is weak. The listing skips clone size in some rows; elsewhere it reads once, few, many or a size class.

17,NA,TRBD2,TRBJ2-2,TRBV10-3,TGTGCCATCAGCGCTCCGACTAGCGGGGGTGACACCGGGGAGCTGTTTTTT,CAISAPTSGGDTGELFF
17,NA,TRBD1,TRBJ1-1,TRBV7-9,TGTGCCAGCAGCTATATTGCCGGGGGACAGGAATACACTGAAGCTTTCTTT,CASSYIAGGQEYTEAFF
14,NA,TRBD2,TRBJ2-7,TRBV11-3,TGTGCCAGCAGCCCCCGACTAGCGGGCTACGAGCAGTACTTC,CASSPRLAGYEQYF
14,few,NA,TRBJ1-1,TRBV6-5,TGTGCCAGCAGTTACGGGGGTGGTAACACTGAAGCTTTCTTT,CASSYGGGNTEAFF
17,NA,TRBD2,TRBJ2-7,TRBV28,TGTGCCAGCAGTGTCGATCCGGGACTAGCGGGCTCCTACGAGCAGTACTTC,CASSVDPGLAGSYEQYF
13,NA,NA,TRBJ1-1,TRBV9,TGTGCCAGCAGCGTTGGGGAGTGGACTGAAGCTTTCTTT,CASSVGEWTEAFF
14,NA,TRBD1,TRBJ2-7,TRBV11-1,TGTGCCAGCAGGACAACAGGGGTCTCCTACGAGCAGTACTTC,CASRTTGVSYEQYF
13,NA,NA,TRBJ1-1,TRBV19,TGTGCCAGTAAAGGGGGGGCGAAGACTGAAGCTTTCTTT,CASKGGAKTEAFF
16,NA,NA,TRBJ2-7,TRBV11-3,TGTGCCAGCAGCTTCCTACCGGGACCGCTCTCCTACGAGCAGTACTTC,CASSFLPGPLSYEQYF
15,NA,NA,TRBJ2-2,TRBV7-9,TGTGCCAGCAGCGATCTCGGTAGGAACACCGGGGAGCTGTTTTTT,CASSDLGRNTGELFF
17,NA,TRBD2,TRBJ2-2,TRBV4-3,TGCGCCAGCAGCCAAGACAGAACTAGCGGGGGGACCGGGGAGCTGTTTTTC,CASSQDRTSGGTGELFF
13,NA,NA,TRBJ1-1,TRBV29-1,TGCAGCGTTGAATGGGATGTGAACACTGAAGCTTTCTTT,CSVEWDVNTEAFF
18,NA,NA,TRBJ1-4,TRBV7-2,TGTGCCAGCAGTGAACCTTCGTGTCTCCTAGTCGACAATGAAAAACTGTTTTTT,CASSEPSCLLVDNEKLFF
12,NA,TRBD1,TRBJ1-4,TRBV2,TGTGCCAGCGAGGGGGCACGTGAAAAACTGTTTTTT,CASEGAREKLFF
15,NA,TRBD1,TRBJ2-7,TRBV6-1,TGTGCCAGCAAATCCCACGCAGGGGGCGACTACGAGCAGTACTTC,CASKSHAGGDYEQYF
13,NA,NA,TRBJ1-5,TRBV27,TGTGCCAGCAGTTTTTCCGGATCTCAGCCCCAGCATTTT,CASSFSGSQPQHF
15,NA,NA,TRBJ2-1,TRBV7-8,TGTGCCAGCAGCGTCGGACACGGAGGGGAGAATGAGCAGTTCTTC,CASSVGHGGENEQFF
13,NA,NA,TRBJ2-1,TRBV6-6,TGTGCCAGCGGGGGGAGCTCCTACAATGAGCAGTTCTTC,CASGGSSYNEQFF
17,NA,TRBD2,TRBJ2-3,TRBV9,TGTGCCAGCAGCGTAGATACTAGCGGGGGTCTCACAGATACGCAGTATTTT,CASSVDTSGGLTDTQYF
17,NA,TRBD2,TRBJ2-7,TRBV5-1,TGCGCCAGCAGCTTTGGGCCTGAACTAGCGGGAGCCTACGAGCAGTACTTC,CASSFGPELAGAYEQYF
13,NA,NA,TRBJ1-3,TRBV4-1,TGCGCCAGCAGCCTTAGTGGCGGGAACACCATATATTTT,CASSLSGGNTIYF
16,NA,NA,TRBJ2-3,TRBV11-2,TGTGCCAGCAGCACCCGGCAGGGGTGGGGCACAGATACGCAGTATTTT,CASSTRQGWGTDTQYF
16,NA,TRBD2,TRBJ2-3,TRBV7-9,TGTGCCAGCAGCTTACTCAGCGGGGGGGCCAAAGATACGCAGTATTTT,CASSLLSGGAKDTQYF
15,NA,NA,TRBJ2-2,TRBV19,TGTGCCAGTAGTCCGATCCCGACTAGGACCGGGGAGCTGTTTTTT,CASSPIPTRTGELFF
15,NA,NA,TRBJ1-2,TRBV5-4,TGTGCCAGCAGCTTGGCCCAGTACCCTGGCTATGGCTACACCTTC,CASSLAQYPGYGYTF
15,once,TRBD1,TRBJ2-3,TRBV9,TGTGCCAGCAGCGTAGGGACAGGGGAGGCAGATACGCAGTATTTT,CASSVGTGEADTQYF
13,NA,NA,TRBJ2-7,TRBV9,TGTGCCAGCAGCACGGGGCCGAGCTACGAGCAGTACTTC,CASSTGPSYEQYF
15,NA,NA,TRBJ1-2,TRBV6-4,TGTGCCAGCAGTGACTCTTGGAAAGCTAACTATGGCTACACCTTC,CASSDSWKANYGYTF
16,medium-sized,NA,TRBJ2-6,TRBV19,TGTGCCAGTAGTGCCCCACAGGGTACTGGGGCCAACGTCCTGACTTTC,CASSAPQGTGANVLTF
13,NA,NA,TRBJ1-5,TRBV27,TGTGCCAGCAGTTTGTCCCGCAATCAGCCCCAGCATTTT,CASSLSRNQPQHF
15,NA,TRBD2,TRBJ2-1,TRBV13,TGTGCCACCGCGGGAGGGCCCAACTCCTACAATGAGCAGTTCTTC,CATAGGPNSYNEQFF
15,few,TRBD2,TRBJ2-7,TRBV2,TGTGCCAGCAGTGTTTCTAGCGGGAGCTCCTACGAGCAGTACTTC,CASSVSSGSSYEQYF
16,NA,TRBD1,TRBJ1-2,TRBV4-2,TGTGCCAGCAGCCAAGAGGGGACAGGGGGAATCTATGGCTACACCTTC,CASSQEGTGGIYGYTF
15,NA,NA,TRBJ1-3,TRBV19,TGTGCCAGTAGTACGCGAGGGAGCGCTGGAAACACCATATATTTT,CASSTRGSAGNTIYF
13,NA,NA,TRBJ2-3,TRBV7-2,TGTGCCAGCAGCTTAGGGGGGCCAGATACGCAGTATTTT,CASSLGGPDTQYF
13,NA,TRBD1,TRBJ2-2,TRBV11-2,TGTGCCACGGGGGACAGGGAAGACGGGGAGCTGTTTTTT,CATGDREDGELFF
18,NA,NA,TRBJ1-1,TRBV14,TGTGCCAGCAGCCAAGATCTCGGACACCTATACGGGAACACTGAAGCTTTCTTT,CASSQDLGHLYGNTEAFF
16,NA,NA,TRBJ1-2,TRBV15,TGTGCCACCAGCAGGGACCTTGGGGAAGCTGTGGGCGGCTACACCTTC,CATSRDLGEAVGGYTF
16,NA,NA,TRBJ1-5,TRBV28,TGTGCCAGCAGTGAGGTCGGCAGGGCGGGGGAACAGCCCCAGCATTTT,CASSEVGRAGEQPQHF
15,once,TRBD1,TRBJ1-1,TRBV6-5,TGTGCCAGCAGTTACGTCAGACAGGGGACCACTGAAGCTTTCTTT,CASSYVRQGTTEAFF
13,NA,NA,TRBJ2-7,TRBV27,TGTGCCAGCAGTGAAGGGATAGGGGCCGAGCAGTACTTC,CASSEGIGAEQYF
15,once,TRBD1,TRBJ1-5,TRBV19,TGTGCCAGTACCGCCGGGACAGGGGATTGGCAGCCCCAGCATTTT,CASTAGTGDWQPQHF
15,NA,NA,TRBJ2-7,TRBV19,TGTGCCAGTAGTAGCTCGTGGTCACAGGGCTACGAGCAGTACTTC,CASSSSWSQGYEQYF
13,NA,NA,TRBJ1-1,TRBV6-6,TGTGCCAGCAGTTACTCGTATGGCACTGAAGCTTTCTTT,CASSYSYGTEAFF
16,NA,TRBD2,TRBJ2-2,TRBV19,TGTGCCAGTAGTATTCTAGCGGGGGGTCCCACCGGGGAGCTGTTTTTT,CASSILAGGPTGELFF
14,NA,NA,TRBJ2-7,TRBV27,TGTGCCAGCAGTTTGTTCGAGAGCTCCTACGAGCAGTACTTC,CASSLFESSYEQYF
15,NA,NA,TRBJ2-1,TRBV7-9,TGTGCCAGCAGCGTCCCGGGCACCCCGGGGAATGAGCAGTTCTTC,CASSVPGTPGNEQFF
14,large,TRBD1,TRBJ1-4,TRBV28,TGTGCCAACCGTAAGACAGGGACTAATGAAAAACTGTTTTTT,CANRKTGTNEKLFF
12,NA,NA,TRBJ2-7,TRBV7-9,TGTGCCAGCAGCACCTTCTTCTACGAGCAGTACTTC,CASSTFFYEQYF
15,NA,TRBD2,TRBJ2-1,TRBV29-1,TGCAGCGTTGATGGGCGGCGGGGGGCCCTCTTGGTGCAGTTCTTC,CSVDGRRGALLVQFF